This is a list of T cell receptor beta chains from one sample in a study of T cells in Graves' hyperthyroidism and ophthalmopathy. Via MiXCR, TCRdb re-called the multiplex PCR reads, giving one row per CDR3 protein. Seen here are 300,000 to 400,000 distinct CDR3 sequences, about 18% observed once, and the top ten hold 35% to 45%. Sequencing was performed on blood. The origin of the receptors is a man between 18 and 29 years old with Graves' ophthalmopathy. Both conserved end residues are part of each CDR3. The D gene is left open where the match is weak. Where a row states a size, it is once, few, many or the class of an expanded clone; other rows omit it.

size: many
J: TRBJ2-4
V: TRBV7-9
D: TRBD1
DNA: TGTGCCAGCAGCCAACTGGGACAGGGGAGGGACATTCAGTACTTC
CDR3: CASSQLGQGRDIQYF

size: NA
J: TRBJ1-5
V: TRBV6-2/TRBV6-3
D: TRBD1
DNA: TGTGCCAGCAGTTACCGGACAGGGGGCCGATATAGCAATCAGCCCCAGCATTTT
CDR3: CASSYRTGGRYSNQPQHF

size: many
J: TRBJ1-1
V: TRBV9
D: NA
DNA: TGTGCCAGCAGCGTAGGTGCGGGGGCTTCAGGGGACACTGAAGCTTTCTTT
CDR3: CASSVGAGASGDTEAFF

size: NA
J: TRBJ1-4
V: TRBV10-3
D: NA
DNA: TGTGCCATCAGTGAAGCCGGAGGGGGGACTAATGAAAAACTGTTTTTT
CDR3: CAISEAGGGTNEKLFF

size: NA
J: TRBJ1-6
V: TRBV14
D: TRBD1
DNA: TGTGCCAGCAGCCAAAATATAGGAACAGGGGCGCTCGGAACACCCCTCCACTTT
CDR3: CASSQNIGTGALGTPLHF

size: NA
J: TRBJ1-5
V: TRBV6-1
D: NA
DNA: TGTGCCAGCAGTCAGGGTTTCGCCGGTCAGCCCCAGCATTTT
CDR3: CASSQGFAGQPQHF

size: few
J: TRBJ1-1
V: TRBV6-1
D: NA
DNA: TGTGCCAGCAGGGGAGGTAGCCTCATTGAAGCTTTCTTT
CDR3: CASRGGSLIEAFF

size: NA
J: TRBJ1-6
V: TRBV6-2/TRBV6-3
D: NA
DNA: TGTGCCAGCAGTTGGCTCCGACAGGCACCCGATTCACCCCTCCACTTT
CDR3: CASSWLRQAPDSPLHF

size: NA
J: TRBJ2-3
V: TRBV4-1
D: TRBD2
DNA: TGCGCCAGCAGCCAAGGGCTAGCGGGGGGGAAGATTAGCACAGATACGCAGTATTTT
CDR3: CASSQGLAGGKISTDTQYF

size: NA
J: TRBJ1-5
V: TRBV4-3
D: NA
DNA: TGCGCCAGCAGCCGGGACACCACCAATCAGCCCCAGCATTTT
CDR3: CASSRDTTNQPQHF

size: few
J: TRBJ2-7
V: TRBV11-1
D: TRBD2
DNA: TGTGCCGGCAGCACCCTAGGACTAGCGGGGGTTAACTACGAGCAGTACTTC
CDR3: CAGSTLGLAGVNYEQYF

size: few
J: TRBJ1-3
V: TRBV11-2
D: NA
DNA: TGTGCCAGCAGCCCCCCGAGCACTGGAAACACCATATATTTT
CDR3: CASSPPSTGNTIYF

size: NA
J: TRBJ1-3
V: TRBV9
D: TRBD1
DNA: TGTGCCAGCAGCGCCGGACAGGACACCGGCAACACCATATATTTT
CDR3: CASSAGQDTGNTIYF

size: NA
J: TRBJ1-2
V: TRBV10-2
D: NA
DNA: TGCGCCAGCTGGGAAGGGGCCTATGGCTACACCTTC
CDR3: CASWEGAYGYTF

size: many
J: TRBJ2-5
V: TRBV12-3/TRBV12-4
D: NA
DNA: TGTGCCAGCAGTGGGGGGATGTACCAAGAGACCCAGTACTTC
CDR3: CASSGGMYQETQYF

size: few
J: TRBJ1-4
V: TRBV29-1
D: NA
DNA: TGCAGCGTTGGGGAGGGGATCGGGGAAAAACTGTTTTTT
CDR3: CSVGEGIGEKLFF

size: NA
J: TRBJ2-6
V: TRBV7-9
D: TRBD1
DNA: TGTGCCAGCAGGTCCACAGGGGTTGGGGCCAACGTCCTGACTTTC
CDR3: CASRSTGVGANVLTF